This T cell receptor beta chain is drawn from a study of T cells after yellow fever vaccination. Study details: Low-cell-number fractions underwent preparation using SMART-Seq v4 Ultra Low Input.

Germline CDR1 DFQATT, CDR2 SNEGSKA (reference sequence). The V end was cut by 1 base, the J end by 5 bases, with 11 bases between. The CDR3 contains 13 residues. The study's findings and limits: Peaking on day 5 versus 15, the secondary response was faster but weaker. Of the clonotypes, a small share occurred in both CD4 and CD8 compartments.

This clonotype appeared a few times. The antigen is not known. Template switching with 5'RACE generated the TCR cDNA and added a universal primer site and UMIs. MiXCR, run by TCRdb on the 5' RACE reads, gives a single entry per CDR3 protein. The table has about 340,000 distinct CDR3 sequences, around 12% seen once. This chain links TRBV20-1 with TRBJ2-5; D gene ambiguous. This sequence originates from a man aged 18 to 30 who received the YFV17D yellow fever vaccine. This specimen consisted of CD4+ T cells sorted from PBMCs, obtained 15 days after the yellow fever booster vaccination. The CDR3 bases are TGCAGTGCTAGAGGGGATAGCTCGGAGACCCAGTACTTC. It translates to CSARGDSSETQYF.